This TCR beta chain emerged from a study of regulatory T cells in long-lasting Graves disease. This clonotype was seen many times. Time point meaning: newly diagnosed GD, antithyroid drugs for less than 3 months. Extracted PBMC RNA gave rise to the TCR library. Building of the TCR beta libraries involved iRepertoire HTBI primers and Arm-PCR of CDR3 regions. TCRdb re-called the multiplex PCR reads with MiXCR, one entry per CDR3 protein. The table shows around 360,000 distinct CDR3 sequences, with 16% occurring only once. There are 17 residues in the CDR3. V lost 2 bases and J 1 base, leaving 16 bases between the germline ends. CDR1 and CDR2 from the germline V gene are SNHLY and FYNNEI. These same data were also listed under a study on T cells in Graves' hyperthyroidism and ophthalmopathy.

The sequencing used peripheral blood mononuclear cells (PBMCs), collected at new diagnosis, from a patient treated with antithyroid drugs. This clonotype was obtained from a woman between 18 and 29 years old with Graves disease. V gene TRBV2 combines with J gene TRBJ2-3; no firm D call. CDR3 region: CASSENEQSPGTDTQYF. CDR3 bases: TGTGCCAGCAGTGAAAATGAACAGTCTCCTGGCACAGATACGCAGTATTTT.